One sample yielded the 25 T cell receptor beta chains listed below, sequenced in a study of cytomegalovirus exposure and HLA in healthy donors. A multiplex PCR was run with 60 Vbeta primers and 13 Jbeta primers. Profiled with immunoSEQ multiplex PCR; TCRdb holds only in-frame clones, not every one. The repertoire consists of around 100,000 clones, with roughly 73% occurring once and the leading ten covering around 0.9%. The specimen sequenced was PBMCs. These receptors came from a woman between 25 and 40 years old in good health and CMV-seronegative.

V usage is TRBV10-1 and J usage is TRBJ1-5; D possibly corresponds to TRBD1 (5 bases). The CDR3 is made up of 16 amino acids. With 7 bases removed from V and 6 bases from J, the gap between germline ends came to 22 bases. Germline V CDR1 and CDR2: WNHNN, SYGVQD (reference sequence). This CDR3 is CASNPMGTEEVQPQHF. CDR3 coding DNA: TGCGCCAGCAATCCTATGGGGACTGAGGAAGTTCAGCCCCAGCATTTT.

The chain employs TRBV5-1 and TRBJ2-6; 8 nucleotides align to TRBD2. CDR1 is SGHRS and CDR2 is YFSETQ in the germline V gene. The CDR3 loop spans 19 amino acids. V shed 3 bases, J shed 4 bases, and the junction held 15 bases outside the gene matches. For the CDR3, the DNA is TGCGCCAGCAGCTCGCGCTCCGGGGGGGGGCTGTCCGGGGCCAACGTCCTGACTTTC. This translates into CASSSRSGGGLSGANVLTF.

CDR3 sequence reads: CASSWTCEQFF. CDR3 nucleotide sequence: TGTGCCAGCAGCTGGACATGTGAGCAGTTCTTC. V is TRBV5-6 and J is TRBJ2-1; maybe TRBD1 (5 bases). The CDR3 has 11 residues. Germline V gives CDR1 SGHDT, CDR2 YYEEEE. The ends were cut back, 3 bases at V and 9 bases at J, with 7 bases in the middle.

V gene TRBV7-9 combines with J gene TRBJ2-2, with 7 nucleotides matching TRBD2. Germline V gene data show CDR1 as SEHNR and CDR2 as FQNEAQ (reference sequence). V lost 5 bases to trimming and J lost 4 bases; unmatched junction nucleotides: 7. CDR3 size: 15 residues. The CDR3 coding sequence is TGTGCCAGCAGCCGCGCCAGCGGGGCCACCGGGGAGCTGTTTTTT. Its translation is CASSRASGATGELFF. The full variable domain, its missing parts supplied by reference TRBV7-9 and TRBJ2-2, is DTGVSQNPRHKITKRGQNVTFRCDPISEHNRLYWYRQTLGQGPEFLTYFQNEAQLEKSRLLSDRFSAERPKGSFSTLEIQRTEQGDSAMYLCASSRASGATGELFFGEGSRLTVL.

J is TRBJ1-2 and V is TRBV7-9, with D tentatively TRBD1 (6 bases). The CDR3 covers 13 residues. Germline CDR1 is SEHNR and CDR2 is FQNEAQ (reference sequence). V lost 4 bases, J lost 6 bases, and 12 bases lay in between. Here the CDR3 reads CASSSGVTDGYTF. CDR3 nucleotides: TGTGCCAGCAGCTCAGGGGTAACGGATGGCTACACCTTC.

The gene calls are TRBV30 and TRBJ1-2, with 7 nucleotides matching TRBD1. CDR1 is GTSNPN, CDR2 SVGIG, per germline (reference sequence). The CDR3 runs 13 residues. Trimming removed 3 bases from V and 3 bases from J; junction bases left unmatched: 4. The CDR3 here is CAWRGTAHYGYTF. The CDR3, as DNA: TGTGCCTGGAGGGGGACAGCCCACTATGGCTACACCTTC. Using reference TRBV30 and TRBJ1-2 for the parts outside the CDR3, the full variable domain is SQTIHQWPATLVQPVGSPLSLECTVEGTSNPNLYWYRQAAGRGLQLLFYSVGIGQISSEVPQNLSASRPQDRQFILSSKKLLLSDSGFYLCAWRGTAHYGYTFGSGTRLTVV.

The chain carries TRBV4-2 and TRBJ2-2, with 10 bases matching TRBD1. The CDR3 has 18 amino acids. The germline V gene has CDR1 LGHNA and CDR2 YNFKEQ. With V trimmed by 0 bases and J by 6 bases, 10 bases remained unmatched. This chain's CDR3 is CASSQDDFETGGSGELFF. The CDR3 nucleotides are TGTGCCAGCAGCCAAGATGATTTCGAGACAGGGGGCTCCGGGGAGCTGTTTTTT.

The V and J genes are TRBV4-2 and TRBJ1-2; unclear D gene. V was trimmed by 2 bases and J by 6 bases, leaving 10 bases between them. Germline values: CDR1 LGHNA, CDR2 YNFKEQ. The CDR3 spans 13 residues. The CDR3 protein is CASSQPGMDGYTF. The CDR3 nucleotides read TGTGCCAGCAGCCAACCGGGTATGGATGGCTACACCTTC.

This chain connects TRBV6-5 to TRBJ1-2, with 8 bases that match TRBD1. The CDR3 is 13 amino acids. CDR1 MNHEY and CDR2 SVGAGI come from the germline V gene. J gave up 13 bases and V 5 bases, and 12 bases lay outside the gene matches. The CDR3 bases are TGTGCCAGCAGTCGGGACAGGCCATCGGCCGTCACCTTC. Residues: CASSRDRPSAVTF.

This chain uses TRBV2 with TRBJ2-1, with TRBD2 identical over 10 bases. The CDR3 extends over 14 amino acids. The V gene's germline CDR1 is SNHLY and CDR2 FYNNEI. V shed 9 bases, J shed 1 base, and the junction held 3 bases outside the gene matches. In DNA, the CDR3 is TGTGCCAGTGGAGCGGGAGGGTCCTACAATGAGCAGTTCTTC. Translation: CASGAGGSYNEQFF.

This clone occurred a few times. The chain links TRBV7-8 to TRBJ2-2, with 8 nucleotides matching TRBD2. Germline loops: CDR1 SGHVS, CDR2 FQNEAQ. CDR3 length equals 17 residues. The ends lost 0 bases at V and 1 base at J; junction bases unmatched: 4. The CDR3 loop reads CASSLAFAGGNTGELFF. In DNA form, the CDR3 reads TGTGCCAGCAGCTTAGCGTTTGCGGGAGGGAACACCGGGGAGCTGTTTTTT.

The V call is TRBV6-5, the J call TRBJ1-1; D perhaps matches TRBD1 (6 bases). CDR1 and CDR2 (germline): MNHEY, SVGAGI. This CDR3 is 13 amino acids long. Trimming pared 6 bases from V and 2 bases from J, leaving 10 bases between. The CDR3 sequence is CASRQGINTEAFF. The CDR3 DNA sequence: TGTGCCAGCAGACAGGGTATCAACACTGAAGCTTTCTTT.

V and J are TRBV7-2 and TRBJ2-3; a possible D gene is TRBD2 (5 bases). The CDR3 has 13 amino acids. Germline lookup yields CDR1 SGHTA and CDR2 FQGNSA. V was clipped by 3 bases and J by 5 bases, with 9 bases between them. The CDR3 reads CASSFAEGDTQYF. The CDR3 nucleotides are TGTGCCAGCAGCTTCGCAGAGGGAGATACGCAGTATTTT.

The V gene is TRBV14, the J gene TRBJ2-1; 9 bases are a match to TRBD1. J gave up 7 bases and V 4 bases, and 5 bases lay outside the gene matches. Germline V gene data show CDR1 as SGHDN and CDR2 as FVKESK. There are 14 residues in the CDR3. The CDR3 is CASSPGQGRNEQFF. In DNA form, the CDR3 reads TGTGCCAGCAGCCCTGGACAGGGGCGAAATGAGCAGTTCTTC.

This clone has a handful of counts. The CDR3 region has the DNA TGTGCCAGCAGCTCTGGGACTAGCTCCTACAATGAGCAGTTCTTC. It specifies CASSSGTSSYNEQFF. The V and J genes are TRBV11-3 and TRBJ2-1; 8 bases match TRBD2. J gave up 0 bases and V 4 bases, and 2 bases lay outside the gene matches. The CDR3 loop spans 15 amino acids. CDR1 SGHNT and CDR2 YENEEA come from the germline V gene. The full variable domain, its missing parts supplied by reference TRBV11-3 and TRBJ2-1, is EAGVVQSPRYKIIEKKQPVAFWCNPISGHNTLYWYLQNLGQGPELLIRYENEEAVDDSQLPKDRFSAERLKGVDSTLKIQPAELGDSAVYLCASSSGTSSYNEQFFGPGTRLTVL.

This clone was seen more than once but under ten times. This sequence joins TRBV18 and TRBJ2-7; no clear D gene. There are 14 residues in the CDR3. Trimming removed 4 bases from V and 2 bases from J, with 12 bases in between. Germline loops: CDR1 KGHSH, CDR2 LQKENI. The CDR3 DNA follows: TGTGCCAGCTCACTGACAAATGGCGCCTACGAGCAGTACTTC. As protein: CASSLTNGAYEQYF.

The chain links TRBV29-1 to TRBJ1-2; 7 bases align to TRBD1. Germline loops: CDR1 SQVTM, CDR2 ANQGSEA. CDR3 length equals 11 residues. The V and J ends lost 4 bases and 6 bases, in that order; junction bases with no gene match: 2. CDR3 amino acids: CSVAGTDGYTF. In DNA form, the CDR3 reads TGCAGCGTTGCCGGGACAGATGGCTACACCTTC.

This clone was picked up one time. The chain employs TRBV7-2 and TRBJ2-7, with D maybe TRBD1 (5 bases). The germline CDR1 and CDR2 sequences are SGHTA and FQGNSA. The ends were cut back, 1 base at V and 7 bases at J, with 11 bases in the middle. This CDR3 spans 13 amino acids. The DNA of the CDR3 is TGTGCCAGCAGCTTAGTGTTAAGGGGAGAGCAGTACTTC. Translated, it gives CASSLVLRGEQYF. Full variable domain (remainder filled in from reference TRBV7-2 and TRBJ2-7): GAGVSQSPSNKVTEKGKDVELRCDPISGHTALYWYRQSLGQGLEFLIYFQGNSAPDKSGLPSDRFSAERTGGSVSTLTIQRTQQEDSAVYLCASSLVLRGEQYFGPGTRLTVT.

The rearrangement joins TRBV2 to TRBJ1-4, with D hard to call. The germline gives CDR1 SNHLY, CDR2 FYNNEI. V lost 6 bases and J lost 1, with 12 bases in between. This CDR3 comprises 15 residues. The CDR3 loop reads CASRRDQRTNEKLFF. CDR3 in DNA: TGTGCCAGCAGGAGGGATCAGAGAACTAATGAAAAACTGTTTTTT. The whole variable domain, filled in from reference TRBV2 and TRBJ1-4, reads EPEVTQTPSHQVTQMGQEVILRCVPISNHLYFYWYRQILGQKVEFLVSFYNNEISEKSEIFDDQFSVERPDGSNFTLKIRSTKLEDSAMYFCASRRDQRTNEKLFFGSGTQLSVL.

The chain couples TRBV11-1 to TRBJ2-6; D is uncertain. CDR3 length: 14 amino acids. Between the trimmed V and J ends, which lost 8 bases and 2 bases, there was a span of 10 bases. Germline CDR1 SGHAT, CDR2 FQDESV (reference sequence). The CDR3 coding sequence is TGTGCCAGCCAATACACTACTGGGGCCAACGTCCTGACTTTC. It yields the protein CASQYTTGANVLTF.

This clone was recorded only once. The J gene is TRBJ1-2, the V gene TRBV7-9; D is possibly TRBD1 (6 bases). Per germline, CDR1 SEHNR and CDR2 FQNEAQ (reference sequence). This CDR3 contains 15 residues. Trimming removed 5 bases from V and 1 base from J, with 14 bases in between. This CDR3 is CASSDSGAHNYGYTF. The CDR3 DNA follows: TGTGCCAGCAGCGATTCAGGGGCCCATAACTATGGCTACACCTTC.

A few counts support this clone. The chain employs TRBV6-1 and TRBJ2-3, with 11 bases that match TRBD2. CDR1 and CDR2 (germline): MNHNS, SASEGT. The J segment lost 4 bases and the V segment lost 2 bases, leaving 2 bases of the junction unmatched. This CDR3 region has 15 residues. In DNA form, the CDR3 reads TGTGCCAGCAGTGAAACACTAGCGGGAGCAGATACGCAGTATTTT. It specifies CASSETLAGADTQYF.

The CDR3 loop reads CASSHDTDEAFF. The CDR3 DNA reads TGCGCCAGCAGCCATGACACGGATGAAGCTTTCTTT. V gene TRBV5-1 combines with J gene TRBJ1-1; no firm D call. V lost 4 bases, J lost 7 bases, and 11 bases lay in between. The CDR3 has 12 residues. Germline V CDR1 and CDR2: SGHRS, YFSETQ.

The CDR3 spells CASKATENEKLFF. CDR3 sequence (DNA): TGTGCCAGCAAGGCGACAGAAAATGAAAAACTGTTTTTT. This chain links TRBV6-1 with TRBJ1-4, with a possible D match to TRBD1 (5 bases). Between the trimmed V and J ends, which lost 7 bases and 5 bases, there was a span of 11 bases. CDR1 is MNHNS and CDR2 is SASEGT in the germline V gene. The CDR3 runs 13 residues.

This clone has only a few counts. The J gene is TRBJ1-1, the V gene TRBV6-6; D is uncertain. Per the germline V gene, CDR1 is MNHNY and CDR2 is SVGAGI (reference sequence). This CDR3 contains 11 residues. V lost 10 bases and J 1 base, leaving 7 bases between the germline ends. This CDR3 reads CATRGNTEAFF. The CDR3 nucleotides are TGTGCCACCCGGGGGAACACTGAAGCTTTCTTT.